This T cell receptor beta chain appears in the sequencing data of a study of T cells in Graves' hyperthyroidism and ophthalmopathy (dated by TCRdb to between 2019 and 2020). Background on the whole study: Peripheral blood samples were taken at initial diagnosis, before any treatment was given. To identify distinguishing TCR V-J signatures, a discovery cohort of about 100 patients was used, comprising some 45 with Graves' ophthalmopathy and 55 to 65 with stable Graves' hyperthyroidism. Prospective prediction of ophthalmopathy was tested in an independent validation cohort consisting of 18 hyperthyroidism patients and approximately 16 patients who later progressed to ophthalmopathy. The roughly 90 discovery patients were divided at random into training and test sets in a 7:3 ratio. In addition, the study compared T-cell repertoires in thyroid tissue and in blood from about six Graves' hyperthyroidism patients. Once sampling was done, hyperthyroidism patients were given methimazole at a starting dose of 30 mg daily, whereas ophthalmopathy patients were given high-dose intravenous methylprednisolone. The paper reports TCR Vbeta CDR3 sequencing of approximately 130 peripheral blood samples: fewer than 50 ophthalmopathy, roughly 80 hyperthyroidism and some 17 progressor patients.

For this chain, trimming is 6 bases at the V end and 0 bases at the J end, and the number of junction bases without a gene match is 5. There are 16 amino acids in the CDR3, from cysteine to phenylalanine inclusive. Of the read, only the CDR3 DNA is kept; its 48 bases are in frame from base 1. The germline V gene gives CDR1 as SGHTA and CDR2 as FQGNSA. Broad study findings and their caveats: Blood samples also contained most of the expanded thyroid clonotypes (frequency above 0.001), which suggests that blood repertoires may reflect thyroid immune responses. No statistical method was used to set the sample size in advance, and investigators knew the group allocation. In validation, the model predicted progression to ophthalmopathy with approximately 71% sensitivity and 72.22% specificity, a median of about 6 months before onset. A model built on a 13 V-J signature distinguished ophthalmopathy from stable hyperthyroidism, reaching approximately 89% sensitivity and around 81% specificity in cross-validation and 80%/75% in testing.

In the ophthalmopathy patients, disease was moderately to severely active, with a Clinical Activity Score of 3 or more, a NOSPECS grade of 4 or more, and a duration of less than 3 months. Exclusion was applied to patients with uncontrolled infections, other autoimmune diseases, pregnancy or lactation. Diagnoses were based on clinical symptoms, serum thyroxine and TRAb, thyroid ultrasound and orbital computed tomography. PBMCs were separated from approximately 10 ml of fresh peripheral blood using Ficoll-Paque density gradient centrifugation. Total RNA was extracted with Trizol reagent, and quality was checked on an Agilent 2100 Bioanalyzer. With regard to this clonotype: The antigen it recognizes is unknown. Nothing much larger sits one base from this clone, and base qualities are not available.

The TCR beta CDR3 regions were amplified from the RNA transcripts. The first round of RT-PCR for the TCR CDR3 was performed with the HTBI primer set and the Qiagen OneStep RT-PCR kit. Libraries were constructed in a second round of multiplex PCR, after which size selection and purification were performed. Sequencing of the libraries was done on an Illumina HiSeq2000 using paired-end 100 bp reads. From the authors' description of their analysis: SOAPnuke was used to process the raw data, with reads discarded if the reads contained adapters or uncalled bases, had a mean Phred below 15, or lacked an exact constant-primer or identifier match. COPE v1.2.5 was used to merge high-quality paired reads, and clonotypes were defined as unique nucleotide sequences. MiTCR v1.1 was used to align clonotypes to the IMGT TRBV, TRBD and TRBJ reference segments. Only V-J combinations with frequency above 0.0001, covering 99.2% of repertoires, were analysed. A TCS score was defined as the ratio of F50 (clonal expansion) to E x V (chaos), with BLOSUM62-based TCRdist applied between CDR3 peptides within each V-J. Welch's t-statistics and random forest reduced approximately 520 V-J features to 10 to 15, which were used in a naive Bayes classifier (R e1071). TCRdb handled the public reads itself, with Q25 trimming in fastp and clone calling in MiXCR, and kept productive beta chains. Rows with one shared CDR3 protein collapse into an entry with the most common genes and DNA. The V and J calls and clone size come from TCRdb's table, not from the authors' own analysis. This sample holds some 490,000 distinct CDR3 sequences; around a fifth were observed only once. The biggest ten clones account for 45% to 50% of the sample.

The V and J segments used are TRBV7-2 and TRBJ2-2; 9 bases in between match TRBD2. The sequence derives from a woman between 65 and 79 years old with Graves' ophthalmopathy. The specimen was blood. The CDR3 corresponds to CASSLLAGANTGELFF. Here is the DNA: TGTGCCAGCAGTTTGTTAGCGGGGGCGAACACCGGGGAGCTGTTTTTT. The full variable domain, with segments outside the CDR3 supplied by the reference TRBV7-2 and TRBJ2-2 proteins, appears as GAGVSQSPSNKVTEKGKDVELRCDPISGHTALYWYRQSLGQGLEFLIYFQGNSAPDKSGLPSDRFSAERTGGSVSTLTIQRTQQEDSAVYLCASSLLAGANTGELFFGEGSRLTVL.